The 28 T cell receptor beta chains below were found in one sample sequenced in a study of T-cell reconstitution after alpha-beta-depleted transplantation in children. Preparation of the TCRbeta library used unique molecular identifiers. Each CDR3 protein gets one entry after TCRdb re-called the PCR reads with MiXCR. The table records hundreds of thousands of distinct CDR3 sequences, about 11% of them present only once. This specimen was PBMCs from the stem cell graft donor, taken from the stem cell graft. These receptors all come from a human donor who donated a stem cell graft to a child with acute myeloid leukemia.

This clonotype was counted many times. The CDR3 DNA reads as TGCAGTGCTAGAGTGACAGGGAATAGCAATCAGCCCCAGCATTTT. Translation: CSARVTGNSNQPQHF. The V call is TRBV20-1, the J call TRBJ1-5; 7 bases line up with TRBD1. Losses at the gene ends were 1 base for V and 0 bases for J; bases not matched to a gene: 3. The CDR3 spans 15 residues. From germline, CDR1 is DFQATT and CDR2 SNEGSKA (reference sequence).

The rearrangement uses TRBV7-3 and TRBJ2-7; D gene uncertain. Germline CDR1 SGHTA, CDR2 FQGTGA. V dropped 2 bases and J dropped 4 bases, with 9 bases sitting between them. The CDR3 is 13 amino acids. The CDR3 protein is CASSLDGLYEQYF. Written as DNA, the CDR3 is TGTGCCAGCAGCTTAGACGGGCTTTACGAGCAGTACTTC.

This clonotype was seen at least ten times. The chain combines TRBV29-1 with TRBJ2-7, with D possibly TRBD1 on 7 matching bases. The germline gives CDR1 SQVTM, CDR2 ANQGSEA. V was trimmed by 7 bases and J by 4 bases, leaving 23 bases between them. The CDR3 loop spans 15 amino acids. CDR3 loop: CSALGGTGEFYEQYF. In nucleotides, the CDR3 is TGCAGCGCTCTCGGGGGTACAGGGGAATTTTACGAGCAGTACTTC.

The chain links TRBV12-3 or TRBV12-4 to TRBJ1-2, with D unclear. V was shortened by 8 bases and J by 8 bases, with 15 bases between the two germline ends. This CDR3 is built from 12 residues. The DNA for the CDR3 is TGTGCCAGCTGCACGCCAGTGGGGGGCTACACCTTC. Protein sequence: CASCTPVGGYTF.

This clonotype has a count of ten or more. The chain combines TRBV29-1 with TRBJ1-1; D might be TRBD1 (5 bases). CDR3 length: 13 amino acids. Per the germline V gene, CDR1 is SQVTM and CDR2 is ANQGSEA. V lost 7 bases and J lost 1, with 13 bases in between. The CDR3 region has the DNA TGCAGCGCCCGGGACGCCCCGAACACTGAAGCTTTCTTT. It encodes CSARDAPNTEAFF.

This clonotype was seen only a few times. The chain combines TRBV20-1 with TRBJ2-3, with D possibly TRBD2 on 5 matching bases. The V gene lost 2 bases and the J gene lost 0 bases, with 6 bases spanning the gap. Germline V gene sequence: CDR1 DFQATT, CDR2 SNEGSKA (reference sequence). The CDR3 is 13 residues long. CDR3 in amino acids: CSARRTSTDTQYF. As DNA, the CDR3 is TGCAGTGCTAGACGGACTAGCACAGATACGCAGTATTTT.

The CDR3 loop reads CASSPPPGQGTRSGYTF. The CDR3 DNA reads as TGTGCCAGCAGTCCCCCGCCGGGACAGGGAACACGTAGTGGCTACACCTTC. The rearrangement uses TRBV6-2 or TRBV6-3 and TRBJ1-2, with 9 bases identical to TRBD1. CDR3 length equals 17 residues. V trimming: 5 bases; J trimming: 7 bases; junction bases outside the gene matches: 17. Germline CDR1 and CDR2: MNHEY and SVGEGT.

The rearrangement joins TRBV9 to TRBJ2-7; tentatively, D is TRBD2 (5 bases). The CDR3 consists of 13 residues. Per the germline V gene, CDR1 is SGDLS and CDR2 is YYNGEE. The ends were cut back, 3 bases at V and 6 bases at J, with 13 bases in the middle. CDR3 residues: CASSEVPGSEQYF. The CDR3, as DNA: TGTGCCAGCAGCGAGGTCCCGGGGTCCGAGCAGTACTTC.

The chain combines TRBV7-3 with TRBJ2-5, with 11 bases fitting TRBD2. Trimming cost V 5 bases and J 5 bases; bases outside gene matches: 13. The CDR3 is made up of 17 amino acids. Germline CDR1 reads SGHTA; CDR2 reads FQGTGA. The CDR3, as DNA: TGTGCCAGCAGCATCCTCGGGTTAGCGGGAGGGCCTGAGACCCAGTACTTC. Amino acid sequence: CASSILGLAGGPETQYF.

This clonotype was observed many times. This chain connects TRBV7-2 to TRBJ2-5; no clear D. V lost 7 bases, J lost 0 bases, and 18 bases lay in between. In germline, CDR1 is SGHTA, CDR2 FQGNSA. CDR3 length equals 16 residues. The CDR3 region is CASKLNAAWDQETQYF. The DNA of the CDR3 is TGTGCCAGCAAGCTTAACGCGGCCTGGGACCAAGAGACCCAGTACTTC.

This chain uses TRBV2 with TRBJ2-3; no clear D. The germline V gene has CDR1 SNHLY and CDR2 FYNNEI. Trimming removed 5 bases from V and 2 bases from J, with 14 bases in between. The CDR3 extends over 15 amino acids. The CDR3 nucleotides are TGTGCCAGCAGTATTGACGCGGAGATCACAGATACGCAGTATTTT. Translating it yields CASSIDAEITDTQYF.

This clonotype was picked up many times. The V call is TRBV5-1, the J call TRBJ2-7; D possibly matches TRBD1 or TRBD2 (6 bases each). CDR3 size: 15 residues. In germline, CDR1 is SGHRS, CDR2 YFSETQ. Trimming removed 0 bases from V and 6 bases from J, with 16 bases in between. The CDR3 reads CASSLEPEGELEQYF. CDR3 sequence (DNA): TGCGCCAGCAGCTTGGAACCGGAGGGGGAGCTCGAGCAGTACTTC.

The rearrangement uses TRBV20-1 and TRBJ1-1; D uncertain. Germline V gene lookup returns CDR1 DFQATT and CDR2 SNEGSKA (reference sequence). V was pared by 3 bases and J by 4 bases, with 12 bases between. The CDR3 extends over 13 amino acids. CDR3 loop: CSASFAAGTEAFF. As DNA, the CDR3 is TGCAGTGCTAGCTTTGCGGCGGGCACTGAAGCTTTCTTT.

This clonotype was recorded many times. The CDR3 loop reads CAWTYALNTEAFF. The CDR3 nucleotides are TGTGCCTGGACGTACGCGCTTAACACTGAAGCTTTCTTT. V is TRBV30 and J is TRBJ1-1; D is unresolved. CDR3 length equals 13 residues. Trimming removed 4 bases from V and 2 bases from J, with 11 bases in between. From germline, CDR1 is GTSNPN and CDR2 SVGIG (reference sequence).

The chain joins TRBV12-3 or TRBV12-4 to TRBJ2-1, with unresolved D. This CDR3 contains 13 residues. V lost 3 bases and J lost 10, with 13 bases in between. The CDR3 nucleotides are TGTGCCAGCAGTTTGCCCGCGGCCTTAGAGCAGTTCTTC. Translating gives CASSLPAALEQFF.

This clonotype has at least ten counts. In DNA form, the CDR3 reads TGTGCCACCAGTGACCCCAGTAGCGGGAGTTATTCAGATACGCAGTATTTT. This gives the protein CATSDPSSGSYSDTQYF. The chain couples TRBV24-1 to TRBJ2-3; 9 bases agree with TRBD2. The CDR3 has 17 residues. The ends lost 4 bases at V and 4 bases at J; junction bases unmatched: 11. Germline CDR1 KGHDR, CDR2 SFDVKD.

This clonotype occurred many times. The CDR3 here is CASHRGGPRYEQYF. Written as DNA, the CDR3 is TGTGCCAGCCATAGGGGGGGGCCGCGCTACGAGCAGTACTTC. J is TRBJ2-7 and V is TRBV5-6; TRBD2 might be the D (7 bases). CDR1 SGHDT and CDR2 YYEEEE come from the germline V gene. V gave up 7 bases and J gave up 3 bases, with 17 bases separating them. The CDR3 spans 14 residues.

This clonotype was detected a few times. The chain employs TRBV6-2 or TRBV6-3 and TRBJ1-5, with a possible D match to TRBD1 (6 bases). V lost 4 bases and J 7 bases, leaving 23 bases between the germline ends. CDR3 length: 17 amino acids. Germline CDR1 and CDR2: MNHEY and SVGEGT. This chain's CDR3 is CASSSSVGQLESQPQHF. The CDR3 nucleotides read TGTGCCAGCAGTTCGAGCGTTGGACAGCTGGAAAGCCAGCCCCAGCATTTT.

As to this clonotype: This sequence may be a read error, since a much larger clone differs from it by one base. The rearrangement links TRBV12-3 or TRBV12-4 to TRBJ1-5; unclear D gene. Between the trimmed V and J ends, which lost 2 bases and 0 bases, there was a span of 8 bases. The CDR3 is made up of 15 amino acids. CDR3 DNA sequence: TGTGCCAGCAGTTTAAAGGCGGATAGCAATCAGCCCCAGCATTTT. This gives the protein CASSLKADSNQPQHF.

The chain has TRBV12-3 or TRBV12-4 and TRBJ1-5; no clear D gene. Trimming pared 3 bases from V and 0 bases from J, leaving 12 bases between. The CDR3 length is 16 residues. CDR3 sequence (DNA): TGTGCCAGCAGTTTTGGAGGCAGGTTTAGCAATCAGCCCCAGCATTTT. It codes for CASSFGGRFSNQPQHF.

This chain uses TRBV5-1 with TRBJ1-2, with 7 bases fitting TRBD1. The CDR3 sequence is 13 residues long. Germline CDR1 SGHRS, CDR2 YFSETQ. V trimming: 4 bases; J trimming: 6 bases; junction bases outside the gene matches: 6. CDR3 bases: TGCGCCAGCAGCACCGGACAGGCGAATGGCTACACCTTC. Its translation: CASSTGQANGYTF.

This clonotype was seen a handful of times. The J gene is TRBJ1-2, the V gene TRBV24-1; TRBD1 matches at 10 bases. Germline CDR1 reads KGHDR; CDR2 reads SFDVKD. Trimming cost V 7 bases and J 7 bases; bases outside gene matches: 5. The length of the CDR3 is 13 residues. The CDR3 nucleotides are TGTGCCACCAGCAGACAGGGGGCTTCTGGCTACACCTTC. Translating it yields CATSRQGASGYTF.

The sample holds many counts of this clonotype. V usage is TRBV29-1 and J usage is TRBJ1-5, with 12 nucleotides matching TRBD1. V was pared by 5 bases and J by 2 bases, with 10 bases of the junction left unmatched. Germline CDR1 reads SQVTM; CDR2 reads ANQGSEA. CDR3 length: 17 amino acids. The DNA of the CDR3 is TGCAGCGTTTCCCATTCCGGGACAGGGGGCGGCAATCAGCCCCAGCATTTT. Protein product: CSVSHSGTGGGNQPQHF. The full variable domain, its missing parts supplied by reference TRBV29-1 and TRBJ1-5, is SAVISQKPSRDICQRGTSLTIQCQVDSQVTMMFWYRQQPGQSLTLIATANQGSEATYESGFVIDKFPISRPNLTFSTLTVSNMSPEDSSIYLCSVSHSGTGGGNQPQHFGDGTRLSIL.

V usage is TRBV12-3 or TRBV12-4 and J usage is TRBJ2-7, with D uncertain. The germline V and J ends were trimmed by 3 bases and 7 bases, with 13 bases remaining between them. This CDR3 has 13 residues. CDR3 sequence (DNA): TGTGCCAGCAGTTTTCAGCTCAACGTAGAGCAGTACTTC. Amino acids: CASSFQLNVEQYF.

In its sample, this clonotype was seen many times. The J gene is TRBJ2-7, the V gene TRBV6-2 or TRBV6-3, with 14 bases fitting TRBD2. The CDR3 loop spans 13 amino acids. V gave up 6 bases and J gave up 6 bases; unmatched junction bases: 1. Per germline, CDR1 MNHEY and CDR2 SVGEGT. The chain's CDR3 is CASSGTSGGEQYF. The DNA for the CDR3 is TGTGCCAGCAGCGGGACTAGCGGGGGCGAGCAGTACTTC.

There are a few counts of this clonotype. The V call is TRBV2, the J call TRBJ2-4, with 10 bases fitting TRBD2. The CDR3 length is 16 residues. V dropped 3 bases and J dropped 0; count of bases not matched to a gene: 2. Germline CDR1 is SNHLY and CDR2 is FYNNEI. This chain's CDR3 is CASSDGLAVAKNIQYF. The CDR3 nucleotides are TGTGCCAGCAGTGATGGACTAGCGGTAGCCAAAAACATTCAGTACTTC.

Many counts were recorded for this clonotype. In nucleotides, the CDR3 is TGTGCCACCAGTGATTTGGGACCCGATAGGGGAGGGCAGTATTTT. This translates into CATSDLGPDRGGQYF. The rearrangement links TRBV24-1 to TRBJ2-3; TRBD2 might be the D (6 bases). Germline V gene sequence: CDR1 KGHDR, CDR2 SFDVKD. V was clipped by 0 bases and J by 11 bases, with 17 bases between them. The CDR3 sequence is 15 residues long.

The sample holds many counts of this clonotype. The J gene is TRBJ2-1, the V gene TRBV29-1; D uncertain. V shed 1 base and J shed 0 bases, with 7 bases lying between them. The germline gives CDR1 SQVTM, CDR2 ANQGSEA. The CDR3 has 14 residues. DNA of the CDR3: TGCAGCGTTGAAGCTCCTGGCTCCTACAATGAGCAGTTCTTC. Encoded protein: CSVEAPGSYNEQFF.